The rows below give T cell receptor beta chains drawn from one sample of a study of shared clonotypes between healthy human individuals. Profiled with immunoSEQ multiplex PCR; TCRdb holds only in-frame clones, not every one. Of around 1,000,000 clones in the sample, 60% to 80% were seen once. Sequenced input: memory CD4+ T cells from PBMCs. All receptors come from a man aged 18 to 35 in good health. Some clones in this sample may be carry-over from other donors' samples. Both conserved end residues are part of each CDR3. D genes are given only for firm matches. Size tells how often a clone was seen (once, few, many) or the class of an expanded clone, and some rows leave it out.

j_call	d_call	v_call	clone_size	cdr3_nt	cdr3_aa
TRBJ1-3	-	TRBV6-5	-	TGTGCCAGCAGTCCCACAGCGAGCTCTGGAAACACCATATATTTT	CASSPTASSGNTIYF
TRBJ2-1	-	TRBV7-9	-	TGTGCCAGCAGCTTAACAATCCCGAGATACAATGAGCAGTTCTTC	CASSLTIPRYNEQFF
TRBJ1-1	-	TRBV5-1	-	TGCGCCAGCAGCTTGGGCGTCTCTACGGAGAACACTGAAGCTTTCTTT	CASSLGVSTENTEAFF
TRBJ1-4	TRBD1	TRBV5-1	-	TGCGCCAGCAGGGATGACAGGGGCTTGAATGAAAAACTGTTTTTT	CASRDDRGLNEKLFF
TRBJ1-5	-	TRBV10-2	-	TGCGCCAGCAGTGCACAGGGCCCTAGCAATCAGCCCCAGCATTTT	CASSAQGPSNQPQHF
TRBJ2-2	TRBD1	TRBV19	few	TGTGCCAGTAGTAGGCGACAGGGTTCTACTAGGGCCGGGGAGCTGTTTTTT	CASSRRQGSTRAGELFF
TRBJ1-1	TRBD1	TRBV7-9	-	TGTGCCAGCAGCGAACAGGGGGTGAACACTGAAGCTTTCTTT	CASSEQGVNTEAFF
TRBJ1-1	TRBD1	TRBV5-1	-	TGCGCCAGCAGCCCCCCCCAGGCAGGGGGGTTGAACACTGAAGCTTTCTTT	CASSPPQAGGLNTEAFF
TRBJ1-2	TRBD1	TRBV30	many	TGTGCCTGGGTTGCCCCGGGACAGGGGGTACGTGGCTACACCTTC	CAWVAPGQGVRGYTF
TRBJ2-7	TRBD2	TRBV7-9	-	TGTGCCAGCAGCCCAAGCGGGGCTTCTCTCCTTGGCGAGCAGTACTTC	CASSPSGASLLGEQYF
TRBJ2-1	-	TRBV7-2	few	TGTGCCAGCAGCTTAGTTTTAGCTGACTACAATGAGCAGTTCTTC	CASSLVLADYNEQFF
TRBJ2-7	TRBD1	TRBV4-3	-	TGCGCCAGTAGTACAGGACAGGGGGCGGACGAGCAGTACTTC	CASSTGQGADEQYF
TRBJ1-1	-	TRBV4-1	-	TGCGCCAGCAGCCAAGGGGGGAAAAGGAACACTGAAGCTTTCTTT	CASSQGGKRNTEAFF
TRBJ1-2	-	TRBV6-5	-	TGTGCCAGCGCGCGGGATGCCTCGCCTTATGGCTACACCTTC	CASARDASPYGYTF
TRBJ1-3	TRBD1	TRBV5-1	-	TGCGCCAGCAGCTCATCTCCTGGACAGGGCGGAGGAAACACCATATATTTT	CASSSSPGQGGGNTIYF
TRBJ2-6	-	TRBV23-1	-	TGCGCCAGCAGTCCCTCGGGGCAGTCTGGGGCCAACGTCCTGACTTTC	CASSPSGQSGANVLTF
TRBJ2-2	TRBD2	TRBV2	-	TGTGCCAGCAGCCCTGGCTTGGGGACTAGCGGGGACACCGGGGAGCTGTTTTTT	CASSPGLGTSGDTGELFF
TRBJ1-2	-	TRBV19	-	TGTGCCAGTAGTAGAGGGGACGTTGGCTACACCTTC	CASSRGDVGYTF
TRBJ2-5	TRBD1	TRBV27	-	TGTGCCAGCAGTTTCGGAGGGACAGGGGAAGAGACCCAGTACTTC	CASSFGGTGEETQYF
TRBJ1-1	-	TRBV28	once	TGTGCCAGCAGTTCGGATAATAGACGTGAAGCTTTCTTT	CASSSDNRREAFF
TRBJ2-3	-	TRBV7-9	-	TGTGCCAGCAGCTCTCTTTCACCCCCCACAGATACGCAGTATTTT	CASSSLSPPTDTQYF
TRBJ1-5	-	TRBV28	-	TGTGCCAGCAGTTTTTACGACAGTCATAGCAATCAGCCCCAGCATTTT	CASSFYDSHSNQPQHF
TRBJ2-3	-	TRBV10-1	-	TGCGCCAGCAGTGAGGGCACAGATACGCAGTATTTT	CASSEGTDTQYF
TRBJ2-3	-	TRBV7-2	-	TGTGCCAGCAGCCCCAGCCGTTCGGCCACAGATACGCAGTATTTT	CASSPSRSATDTQYF
TRBJ1-1	-	TRBV11-2	-	TGTGCCAGCAGCTTAGATCCAGCGTACACTGAAGCTTTCTTT	CASSLDPAYTEAFF
TRBJ2-4	-	TRBV19	-	TGTGCCAGTAGTGAATCAGGGGGGGCCAAAAACATTCAGTACTTC	CASSESGGAKNIQYF
TRBJ2-1	TRBD2	TRBV5-1	-	TGCGCCAGCAGCTCTAGCGGATACAATGAGCAGTTCTTC	CASSSSGYNEQFF